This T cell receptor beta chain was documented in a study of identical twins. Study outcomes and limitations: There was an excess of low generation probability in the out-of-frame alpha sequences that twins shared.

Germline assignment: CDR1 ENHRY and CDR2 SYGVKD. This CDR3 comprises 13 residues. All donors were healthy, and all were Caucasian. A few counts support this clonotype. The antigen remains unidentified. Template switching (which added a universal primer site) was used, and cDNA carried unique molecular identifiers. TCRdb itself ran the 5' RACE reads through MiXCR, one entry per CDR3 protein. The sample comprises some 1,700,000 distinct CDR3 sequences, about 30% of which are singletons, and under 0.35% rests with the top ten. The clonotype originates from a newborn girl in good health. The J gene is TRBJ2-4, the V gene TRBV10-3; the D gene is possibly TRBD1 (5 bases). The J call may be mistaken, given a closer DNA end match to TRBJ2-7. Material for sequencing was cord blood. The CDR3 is CAISGGPLYEQYF. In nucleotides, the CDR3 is TGTGCCATCAGTGGGGGCCCTCTCTACGAGCAGTACTTC.